This is a list of T cell receptor beta chains from one sample in a study of blood T cell repertoires in COVID-19. Some clones are missing from TCRdb's copy, which holds only in-frame ones; the method was immunoSEQ multiplex PCR. The sample holds roughly 49,000 clones; more than 65% are singletons and the top ten take around 10%. The specimen sequenced was peripheral blood. The receptor set was obtained from a woman in her seventies with acute or convalescent COVID-19. The CDR3 runs from the conserved cysteine through the conserved F or W. D genes are given only for firm matches. The size of a clone is reported for some rows only, either as once, few or many, or as a class for expanded clones.

len	abundance	v_gene	j_gene	d_gene	CDR3aa	CDR3nt
12	once	TRBV12-3/TRBV12-4	TRBJ2-1	TRBD2	CASRAGGNEQFF	TGTGCCAGCAGGGCGGGGGGAAATGAGCAGTTCTTC
16	.	TRBV7-9	TRBJ1-5	TRBD1	CASSNGDRGGNQPQHF	TGTGCCAGCAGCAACGGGGACAGGGGCGGAAATCAGCCCCAGCATTTT
16	.	TRBV24-1	TRBJ1-4	TRBD1	CATSDHRDSLNEKLFF	TGTGCCACCAGTGATCACCGGGACAGCCTTAATGAAAAACTGTTTTTT
15	few	TRBV10-1	TRBJ2-5	.	CAHKTPDSYPETQYF	TGCGCCCACAAAACGCCGGACAGCTACCCAGAGACCCAGTACTTC
15	.	TRBV24-1	TRBJ1-2	.	CATSDPYRAGYGYTF	TGTGCCACCAGTGATCCGTACAGGGCTGGCTATGGCTACACCTTC
14	.	TRBV5-6	TRBJ2-2	.	CASSLEGYGGELFF	TGTGCCAGCAGCTTGGAGGGGTACGGCGGGGAGCTGTTTTTT
14	.	TRBV19	TRBJ2-7	.	CASSMGLGVYEQYF	TGTGCCAGTAGTATGGGATTAGGGGTCTACGAGCAGTACTTC
15	.	TRBV11-1	TRBJ2-3	TRBD2	CASSYGTSGEGTQYF	TGTGCCAGCAGCTACGGGACTAGCGGGGAGGGTACGCAGTATTTT
15	.	TRBV2	TRBJ2-7	TRBD2	CASRESPGGTYEQYF	TGTGCCAGCAGGGAAAGCCCGGGGGGGACCTACGAGCAGTACTTC
14	.	TRBV28	TRBJ2-3	.	CASSFSGARDTQYF	TGTGCCAGCAGTTTTTCAGGGGCAAGAGATACGCAGTATTTT
13	few	TRBV5-1	TRBJ1-1	.	CASSLSGKTEAFF	TGCGCCAGCAGCTTATCAGGGAAGACTGAAGCTTTCTTT
14	.	TRBV6-5	TRBJ1-5	.	CATERTLSGQPQHF	TGTGCCACCGAAAGGACCCTAAGCGGACAGCCCCAGCATTTT
15	few	TRBV5-4	TRBJ2-7	TRBD1	CASSLGPGQNYEQYF	TGTGCCAGCAGCTTGGGCCCGGGACAGAACTACGAGCAGTACTTC
14	.	TRBV7-8	TRBJ2-7	TRBD1	CASSPYRGRGEQYF	TGTGCCAGCAGCCCATACAGGGGGCGCGGCGAGCAGTACTTC
15	.	TRBV28	TRBJ2-3	TRBD2	CASRPSGVGTDTQYF	TGTGCCAGCAGACCCAGCGGGGTTGGCACAGATACGCAGTATTTT
15	once	TRBV7-9	TRBJ1-6	.	CASSLGAGYNSPLHF	TGTGCCAGCAGCTTAGGTGCAGGCTATAATTCACCCCTCCACTTT
12	.	TRBV6-6	TRBJ1-3	.	CASQISGNTIYF	TGTGCCTCCCAGATCTCTGGAAACACCATATATTTT
13	many	TRBV28	TRBJ2-7	TRBD2	CASPPREAHEQYF	TGTGCCAGCCCCCCACGGGAGGCCCACGAGCAGTACTTC
14	.	TRBV19	TRBJ2-1	.	CASSISPPLREQFF	TGTGCCAGTAGTATTAGCCCCCCGCTTCGGGAGCAGTTCTTC
16	once	TRBV3-1/TRBV3-2	TRBJ2-7	TRBD1	CASSQIWTGDPYEQYF	TGTGCCAGCAGCCAAATATGGACAGGCGACCCCTACGAGCAGTACTTC
16	.	TRBV3-1/TRBV3-2	TRBJ2-7	TRBD1	CASSLPVAGGLDEQYF	TGTGCCAGCAGCTTACCCGTCGCAGGGGGCTTGGACGAGCAGTACTTC
15	.	TRBV2	TRBJ2-7	TRBD2	CASSESLAGHYEQYF	TGTGCCAGCAGTGAAAGTCTAGCGGGACACTACGAGCAGTACTTC
15	once	TRBV3-1/TRBV3-2	TRBJ2-1	.	CASSPHPLQANEQFF	TGTGCCAGCAGCCCTCATCCCCTCCAGGCCAATGAGCAGTTCTTC
14	.	TRBV7-8	TRBJ1-6	TRBD1	CASSIDRGPSPLHF	TGTGCCAGCAGCATTGACAGGGGGCCTTCACCCCTCCACTTT
17	.	TRBV6-2/TRBV6-3	TRBJ1-4	.	CASSSLKSNAENEKLFF	TGTGCCAGCAGTAGCCTTAAGTCTAACGCTGAGAATGAAAAACTGTTTTTT
14	.	TRBV7-8	TRBJ1-6	.	CASSLVVGNSPLHF	TGTGCCAGCAGCTTAGTGGTCGGTAATTCACCCCTCCACTTT
16	.	TRBV7-6	TRBJ2-7	TRBD2	CASSPRPPGLVGEQYF	TGTGCCAGCAGCCCCCGACCCCCCGGACTAGTTGGGGAGCAGTACTTC
13	.	TRBV24-1	TRBJ2-7	.	CATGTGNGYEQYF	TGTGCCACCGGAACAGGGAACGGCTACGAGCAGTACTTC
13	.	TRBV29-1	TRBJ2-7	TRBD1	CSVEAGQGYEQYF	TGCAGCGTTGAAGCGGGACAGGGCTACGAGCAGTACTTC
17	.	TRBV28	TRBJ1-2	.	CASSSAGALETNYGYTF	TGTGCCAGCAGTTCCGCAGGGGCTCTGGAGACTAACTATGGCTACACCTTC
17	.	TRBV4-2	TRBJ2-4	TRBD2	CASSQEETSGGKNIQYF	TGTGCCAGCAGCCAAGAGGAAACTAGCGGTGGCAAAAACATTCAGTACTTC
14	.	TRBV7-9	TRBJ2-7	.	CASSLEISSYEQYF	TGTGCCAGCAGCTTGGAGATAAGCTCCTACGAGCAGTACTTC
15	.	TRBV10-2	TRBJ2-7	TRBD2	CASSPGLAGTYEQYF	TGCGCCAGCAGCCCCGGACTAGCGGGGACCTACGAGCAGTACTTC
16	.	TRBV7-9	TRBJ2-1	TRBD2	CASSARLAGGHNEQFF	TGTGCCAGCAGCGCGAGACTAGCGGGGGGTCACAATGAGCAGTTCTTC
15	.	TRBV19	TRBJ1-4	TRBD1	CARKVGNRGGEKLFF	TGTGCTCGTAAGGTCGGGAACAGGGGCGGTGAAAAACTGTTTTTT
14	.	TRBV15	TRBJ1-4	.	CATAARVGNEKLFF	TGTGCCACAGCGGCGCGGGTCGGGAATGAAAAACTGTTTTTT
17	.	TRBV4-1	TRBJ1-1	.	CASSQDPPGRVLNRAFF	TGCGCCAGCAGCCAAGATCCCCCCGGCAGGGTCCTTAACCGAGCTTTCTTT
16	.	TRBV6-6	TRBJ2-3	.	CASSSAEGWGTDTQYF	TGTGCCAGCAGTTCAGCGGAGGGCTGGGGCACAGATACGCAGTATTTT
16	.	TRBV28	TRBJ2-7	TRBD2	CASSLYGGGTSYEQYF	TGTGCCAGCAGTTTATATGGCGGGGGTACCTCCTACGAGCAGTACTTC
14	.	TRBV19	TRBJ2-5	.	CASKAAGWGETQYF	TGTGCCAGTAAGGCGGCAGGGTGGGGAGAGACCCAGTACTTC
17	.	TRBV5-4	TRBJ1-1	TRBD1	CASSSATQGRMNTEAFF	TGTGCCAGCAGCTCCGCCACACAGGGGAGAATGAACACTGAAGCTTTCTTT
14	few	TRBV5-1	TRBJ2-7	TRBD2	CASSSGGSSYEQYF	TGCGCCAGCAGCTCGGGGGGGTCCTCCTACGAGCAGTACTTC
13	.	TRBV10-3	TRBJ1-6	TRBD1	CATFDRGHSPLHF	TGTGCCACCTTTGACAGGGGACATTCACCCCTCCACTTT
18	.	TRBV12-5	TRBJ2-1	TRBD2	CASGLVRNAGEAYNEQFF	TGTGCTAGTGGTTTGGTACGGAACGCGGGGGAAGCCTACAATGAGCAGTTCTTC
16	.	TRBV3-1/TRBV3-2	TRBJ1-2	.	CASSQDGRGAAYGYTF	TGTGCCAGCAGCCAAGATGGGCGGGGCGCTGCCTATGGCTACACCTTC